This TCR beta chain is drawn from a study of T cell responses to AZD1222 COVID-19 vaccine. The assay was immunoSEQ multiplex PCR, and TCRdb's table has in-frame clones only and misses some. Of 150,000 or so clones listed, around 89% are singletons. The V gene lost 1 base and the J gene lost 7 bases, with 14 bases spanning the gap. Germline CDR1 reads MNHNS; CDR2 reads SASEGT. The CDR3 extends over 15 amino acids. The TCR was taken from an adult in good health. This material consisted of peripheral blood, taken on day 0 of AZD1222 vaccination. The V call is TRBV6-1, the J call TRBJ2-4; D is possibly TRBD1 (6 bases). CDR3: CASSEEQGIINIQYF. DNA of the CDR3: TGTGCCAGCAGTGAAGAGCAGGGGATTATCAACATTCAGTACTTC.